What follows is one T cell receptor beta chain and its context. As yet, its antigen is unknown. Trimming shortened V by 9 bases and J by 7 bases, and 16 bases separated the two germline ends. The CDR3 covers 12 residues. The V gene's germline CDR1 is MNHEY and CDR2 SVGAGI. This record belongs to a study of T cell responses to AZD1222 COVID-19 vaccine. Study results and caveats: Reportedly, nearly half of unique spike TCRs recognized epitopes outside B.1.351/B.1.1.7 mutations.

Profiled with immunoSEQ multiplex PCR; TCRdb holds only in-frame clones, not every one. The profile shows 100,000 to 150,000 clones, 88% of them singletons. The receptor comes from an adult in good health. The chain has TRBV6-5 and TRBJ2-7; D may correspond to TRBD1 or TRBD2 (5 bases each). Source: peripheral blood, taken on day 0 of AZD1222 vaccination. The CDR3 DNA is TGTGCCAGTCTGGGGGATCCCTGGGAGCAGTACTTC. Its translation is CASLGDPWEQYF.